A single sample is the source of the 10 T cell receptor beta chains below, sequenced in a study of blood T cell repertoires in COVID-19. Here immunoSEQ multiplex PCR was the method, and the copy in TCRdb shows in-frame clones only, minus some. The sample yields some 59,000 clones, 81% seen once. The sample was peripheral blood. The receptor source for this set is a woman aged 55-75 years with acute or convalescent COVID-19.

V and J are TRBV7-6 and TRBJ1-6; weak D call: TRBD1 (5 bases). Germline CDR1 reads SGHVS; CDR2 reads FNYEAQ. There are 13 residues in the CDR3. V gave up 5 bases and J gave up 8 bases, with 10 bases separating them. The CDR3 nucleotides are TGTGCCAGCAGCCCCTCACAGGATTCACCCCTCCACTTT. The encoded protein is CASSPSQDSPLHF.

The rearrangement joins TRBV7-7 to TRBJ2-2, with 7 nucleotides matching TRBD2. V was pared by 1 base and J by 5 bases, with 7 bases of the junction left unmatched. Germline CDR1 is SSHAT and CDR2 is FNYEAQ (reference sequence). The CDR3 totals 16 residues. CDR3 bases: TGTGCCAGCAGCTTAGTCGCGGGAGCCGGGACCGGGGAGCTGTTTTTT. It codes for CASSLVAGAGTGELFF.

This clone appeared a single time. The CDR3 loop reads CASSQALGMTSEQYF. The CDR3, as DNA: TGTGCCAGCAGCCAAGCCCTGGGCATGACCAGCGAGCAGTACTTC. V usage is TRBV14 and J usage is TRBJ2-7; no clear D gene. Trimming stripped 1 base from V and 6 bases from J, with 16 bases between. The CDR3 is made up of 15 amino acids. Germline values: CDR1 SGHDN, CDR2 FVKESK. Drawing the rest from reference TRBV14 and TRBJ2-7, the complete variable domain is EAGVTQFPSHSVIEKGQTVTLRCDPISGHDNLYWYRRVMGKEIKFLLHFVKESKQDESGMPNNRFLAERTGGTYSTLKVQPAELEDSGVYFCASSQALGMTSEQYFGPGTRLTVT.

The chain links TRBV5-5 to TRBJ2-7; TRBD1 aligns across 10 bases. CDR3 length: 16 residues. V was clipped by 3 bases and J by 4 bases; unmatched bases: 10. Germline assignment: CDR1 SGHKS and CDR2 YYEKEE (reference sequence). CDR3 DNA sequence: TGTGCCAGCAGCTCCACCCCCGGGACAGGGGATTACGAGCAGTACTTC. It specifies CASSSTPGTGDYEQYF.

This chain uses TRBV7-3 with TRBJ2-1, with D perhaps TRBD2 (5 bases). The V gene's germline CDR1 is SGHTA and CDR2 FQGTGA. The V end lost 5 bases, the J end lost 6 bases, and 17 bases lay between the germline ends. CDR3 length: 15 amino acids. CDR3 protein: CASSPSSLPINEQFF. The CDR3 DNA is TGTGCCAGCAGCCCCTCTAGCTTGCCAATCAATGAGCAGTTCTTC.

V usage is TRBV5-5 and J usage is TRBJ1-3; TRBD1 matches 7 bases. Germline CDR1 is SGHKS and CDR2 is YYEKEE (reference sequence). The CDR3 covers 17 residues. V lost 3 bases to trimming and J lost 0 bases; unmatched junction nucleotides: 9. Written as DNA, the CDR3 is TGTGCCAGCAGCTACACAGACAGGGTGGGCTCTGGAAACACCATATATTTT. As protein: CASSYTDRVGSGNTIYF. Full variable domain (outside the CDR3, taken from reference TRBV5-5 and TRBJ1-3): DAGVTQSPTHLIKTRGQQVTLRCSPISGHKSVSWYQQVLGQGPQFIFQYYEKEERGRGNFPDRFSARQFPNYSSELNVNALLLGDSALYLCASSYTDRVGSGNTIYFGEGSWLTVV.

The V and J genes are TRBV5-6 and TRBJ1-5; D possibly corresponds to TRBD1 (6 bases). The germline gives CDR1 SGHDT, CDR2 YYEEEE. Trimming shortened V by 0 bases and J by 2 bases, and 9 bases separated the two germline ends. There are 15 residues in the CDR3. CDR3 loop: CASSLGPGGNQPQHF. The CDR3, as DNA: TGTGCCAGCAGCTTGGGTCCAGGGGGCAATCAGCCCCAGCATTTT.

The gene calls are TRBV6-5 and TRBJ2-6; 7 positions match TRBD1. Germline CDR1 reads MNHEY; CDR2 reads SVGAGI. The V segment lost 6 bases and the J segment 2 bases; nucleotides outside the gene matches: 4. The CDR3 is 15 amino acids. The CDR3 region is CASRTTGAGANVLTF. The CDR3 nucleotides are TGTGCCAGCAGGACAACAGGGGCTGGGGCCAACGTCCTGACTTTC.

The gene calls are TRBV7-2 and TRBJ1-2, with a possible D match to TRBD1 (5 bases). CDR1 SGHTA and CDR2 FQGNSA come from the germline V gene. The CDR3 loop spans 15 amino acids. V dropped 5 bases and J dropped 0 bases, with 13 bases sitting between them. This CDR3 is CASSTRGGSNYGYTF. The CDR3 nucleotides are TGTGCCAGCAGCACCCGCGGGGGATCTAACTATGGCTACACCTTC. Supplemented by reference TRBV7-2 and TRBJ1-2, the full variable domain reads GAGVSQSPSNKVTEKGKDVELRCDPISGHTALYWYRQSLGQGLEFLIYFQGNSAPDKSGLPSDRFSAERTGGSVSTLTIQRTQQEDSAVYLCASSTRGGSNYGYTFGSGTRLTVV.

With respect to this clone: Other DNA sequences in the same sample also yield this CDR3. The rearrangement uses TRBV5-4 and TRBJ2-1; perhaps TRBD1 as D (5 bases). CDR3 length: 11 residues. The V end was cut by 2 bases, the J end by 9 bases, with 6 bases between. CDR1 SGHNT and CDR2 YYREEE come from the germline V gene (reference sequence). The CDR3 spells CASSLRGEQFF. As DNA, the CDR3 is TGTGCCAGCAGCTTAAGGGGTGAGCAGTTCTTC.